The following is a T cell receptor (beta chain) sequence with its context. Its antigen is unknown. This specimen belongs to a study of shared clonotypes between healthy human individuals. Study-wide results and caveats: Investigators expected sequencing depth to affect clonotype sharing among donors. The sharing of approximately 4.6% of naive CD4 clonotypes was seen across several donors. With few donors, the genetic and exposure-history diversity represented was limited.

This CDR3 has 20 residues. Germline loops: CDR1 MGHRA, CDR2 YSYEKL. Trimming shortened V by 0 bases and J by 2 bases, and 23 bases separated the two germline ends. Assay: immunoSEQ multiplex PCR; the TCRdb copy retains only in-frame clones and omits some. The table lists approximately 640,000 clones, 72% of them singletons. The TCR originated in a woman in her twenties or thirties in good health. The sample taken for sequencing was memory CD4+ T cells sorted from blood. Specified subset: CD45RA-negative fraction. This chain uses TRBV4-1 with TRBJ1-3; D gene uncertain. CDR3: CASSQDGTNLPSLTGNTIYF. In nucleotides, the CDR3 is TGCGCCAGCAGCCAAGATGGAACTAACCTCCCGAGCCTGACTGGAAACACCATATATTTT.